This record covers a single TCR beta chain. All the patients suffered relapse after autologous stem cell transplantation, and brentuximab vedotin exposure differed. The CDR3 sequence is 17 residues long. Germline V gene sequence: CDR1 SEHNR, CDR2 FQNEAQ (reference sequence). The V end was cut by 5 bases, the J end by 5 bases, with 24 bases between. This specimen belongs to a study of PD-1 blockade in classical Hodgkin lymphoma. On the study more broadly: It was nivolumab at 3 mg/kg, given intravenously every 2 weeks, that patients received.

Generated by immunoSEQ multiplex PCR, the TCRdb table keeps only in-frame clones and is missing some. The top ten clones hold 30% to 35% of a sample with 9,900 or so clones, approximately 80% of them seen once. The chain uses TRBV7-9 and TRBJ2-5; possible D gene TRBD1, 6 bases. The receptor's source is a human donor with classical Hodgkin lymphoma. The input for sequencing was peripheral blood mononuclear cells (PBMCs), taken before the second cycle of nivolumab. CDR3 protein: CASSQSQYRVPRETQYF. The CDR3, as DNA: TGTGCCAGCAGCCAATCCCAGTACAGGGTCCCACGGGAGACCCAGTACTTC.